This passage covers 8 T cell receptor beta chains from one sample sequenced in a study of regulatory T cells in long-lasting Graves disease (dated by TCRdb to the early 2020s). Libraries were prepared through multiplex PCR. Instrument on record: Illumina HiSeq 4000. TCR beta libraries were built with iRepertoire HTBI primers and Arm-PCR amplification of CDR3 regions. Starting from the raw public reads, TCRdb applied fastp trimming at Q25, assembled clones with MiXCR and retained in-frame beta chains. Each entry is one CDR3 protein sequence, shown with its most common DNA and genes. The sample yields approximately 500,000 distinct CDR3 sequences; 20% to 25% were counted once. The ten largest account for 7.1% of the sample. Per the publication, the time point label means: persistent/refractory GD, antithyroid drugs over 5 years with positive TRAb. For both TCR sequencing and RNA sequencing, RNA was extracted from PBMCs in TRIzol.

Sample: peripheral blood mononuclear cells (PBMCs), taken when the disease was refractory, from a patient treated with antithyroid drugs. All receptors come from a female donor with Graves disease.

As regards this clonotype: With a far larger clone one base away, a read error is the likely cause. This rearrangement joins TRBV7-9 to TRBJ1-1; 7 bases agree with TRBD1. The CDR3 has 14 residues. Per germline, CDR1 SEHNR and CDR2 FQNEAQ (reference sequence). The CDR3 region is CASSLTGTDTGAFF. In DNA form, the CDR3 reads TGTGCCAGCAGCTTGACCGGGACAGACACTGGAGCTTTCTTT.

The chain uses TRBV30 and TRBJ1-4; no clear D. V was trimmed by 2 bases and J by 6 bases, leaving 16 bases between them. Germline lookup yields CDR1 GTSNPN and CDR2 SVGIG (reference sequence). The length of the CDR3 is 15 residues. CDR3 nucleotide sequence: TGTGCCTGGAGTACCCCCACGCGTTCGGATGAAAAACTGTTTTTT. Translated: CAWSTPTRSDEKLFF. The complete variable domain, with remaining parts taken from reference TRBV30 and TRBJ1-4, reads SQTIHQWPATLVQPVGSPLSLECTVEGTSNPNLYWYRQAAGRGLQLLFYSVGIGQISSEVPQNLSASRPQDRQFILSSKKLLLSDSGFYLCAWSTPTRSDEKLFFGSGTQLSVL.

This clonotype was seen repeatedly, ten times or more. V usage is TRBV28 and J usage is TRBJ2-5; 8 bases are shared with TRBD2. The CDR3 is 17 amino acids. Germline values: CDR1 MDHEN, CDR2 SYDVKM. Trimming removed 2 bases from V and 1 base from J; junction bases left unmatched: 9. The DNA for the CDR3 is TGTGCCAGCAGTTTAAATTTCGGGGGGGGTTTCCAAGAGACCCAGTACTTC. Residues: CASSLNFGGGFQETQYF.

This clonotype was found many times. V usage is TRBV28 and J usage is TRBJ2-7; D is possibly TRBD2 (5 bases). From germline, CDR1 is MDHEN and CDR2 SYDVKM. V was clipped by 6 bases and J by 2 bases, with 14 bases between them. This CDR3 contains 14 residues. The DNA for the CDR3 is TGTGCCAGCAGCCCCCCCGGGATACCCTACGAGCAGTACTTC. This encodes CASSPPGIPYEQYF.

This clonotype has a count of ten or more. The chain's CDR3 is CASSGRDVTTNEKLFF. The CDR3 DNA reads TGTGCCAGCAGCGGGCGGGACGTTACAACTAATGAAAAACTGTTTTTT. This chain joins TRBV3-1 and TRBJ1-4; a weak D match, TRBD1 (5 bases). V dropped 5 bases and J dropped 0 bases, with 13 bases sitting between them. The CDR3 contains 16 residues. From germline, CDR1 is LGHDT and CDR2 YNNKEL (reference sequence).

This clonotype was counted a few times. The chain uses TRBV20-1 and TRBJ1-1; D may be TRBD1 (5 bases). The CDR3 loop spans 14 amino acids. The V end was cut by 2 bases, the J end by 2 bases, with 12 bases between. Germline-derived CDR1 and CDR2 are DFQATT and SNEGSKA (reference sequence). Written as DNA, the CDR3 is TGCAGTGCTAGAAAGACAGAAGTAAACACTGAAGCTTTCTTT. Translation: CSARKTEVNTEAFF.

The chain carries TRBV7-7 and TRBJ2-7; 8 bases match TRBD2. Germline V gives CDR1 SSHAT, CDR2 FNYEAQ (reference sequence). This CDR3 contains 13 residues. The chain's CDR3 is CASGEGESGEQYF. The CDR3, as DNA: TGTGCTAGCGGGGAGGGTGAATCCGGGGAGCAGTACTTC. Looking up the rest from reference TRBV7-7 and TRBJ2-7 gives the full variable domain: GAGVSQSPRYKVTKRGQDVTLRCDPISSHATLYWYQQALGQGPEFLTYFNYEAQPDKSGLPSDRFSAERPEGSISTLTIQRTEQRDSAMYRCASGEGESGEQYFGPGTRLTVT.

The V gene is TRBV9, the J gene TRBJ2-5; 15 nucleotides agree with TRBD2. The CDR3 has 16 residues. Germline V CDR1 and CDR2: SGDLS, YYNGEE. Trimming at V came to 3 bases and at J to 4 bases, leaving 4 bases not matched to a gene. The CDR3 region is CASSAGTSGRLETQYF. CDR3 nucleotide sequence: TGTGCCAGCAGCGCCGGGACTAGCGGGAGGTTAGAGACCCAGTACTTC.